The clone carrying this T cell receptor (beta chain) was detected ten times or more. Its antigen remains unidentified. The sample originates from a study of T cell repertoires in cytomegalovirus infection. On the study more broadly: Indications came from public TCR beta signatures; they pointed to CMV infection and to a matching HLA type. Study results and limitations: The study found HLA-C-restricted CMV-specific TCR beta clonotypes dominating the ex vivo response. Pooled public TCR beta family frequency picked out CMV carriers with the relevant HLA.

From the reads, TCRdb called clonotypes with MiXCR, one entry per CDR3 protein. The profile shows some 680,000 distinct CDR3 sequences, about a third of them singletons. With 2 bases removed from V and 8 bases from J, the gap between germline ends came to 12 bases. CDR3 length: 14 amino acids. Germline V gene data show CDR1 as SGHTA and CDR2 as FQGNSA. The receptor comes from a human donor in good health (CMV status not recorded). Some clones in this sample may be carry-over from other donors' samples. Material: PBMCs. The genes are TRBV7-2 and TRBJ1-4; possible D gene TRBD1, 5 bases. CDR3 sequence: CASSLRRGNEKLFF. CDR3 sequence (DNA): TGTGCCAGCAGCTTAAGGAGGGGAAACGAAAAACTGTTTTTT.